This entry features one T cell receptor (beta chain) sequence. The entry originates in a study of blood T cell repertoires in COVID-19. In the original processing: Amplification of reference gene primers provided the estimated nucleated cell counts. Only in-frame clones appear in the TCRdb table, and some are missing; sequencing was by immunoSEQ multiplex PCR. Clone size and the V and J calls come from that table; the DNA yielded D and trimming. Among over 250,000 clones, about 90% were seen once, and the ten largest hold roughly 6.3%. CDR3 length: 15 residues. V lost 5 bases and J lost 4, with 16 bases in between. In germline, CDR1 is SGHDN, CDR2 FVKESK.

The TCR originated in a woman aged 45 to 65 with COVID-19, enrolled during active disease. The chain couples TRBV14 to TRBJ2-3, with D possibly matching TRBD1 (5 bases). Material: peripheral blood. The CDR3 bases are TGTGCCAGCAGCTATCTCAGGGTAACTTCAGATACGCAGTATTTT. It is translated as CASSYLRVTSDTQYF.